Below, 15 T cell receptor beta chains from the same sample are listed, as sequenced in a study of spatial heterogeneity in lung cancer. TCRdb re-called the 5' RACE reads through MiXCR, storing one row per CDR3 protein. Among more than 95,000 distinct CDR3 sequences listed, over 9% were seen once. Sample time point: blood at routine non-recurrence follow-up after resection. Extraction of whole RNA from tumor, nontumor lung or frozen PBMC preceded unsorted sequencing. The sequencing used PBMCs, collected at follow-up. The receptors shown here come from a male donor with early-stage non-small cell lung cancer.

V and J are TRBV7-8 and TRBJ2-5, with 12 bases matching TRBD2. V was clipped by 3 bases and J by 1 base; unmatched bases: 6. CDR3 length: 17 residues. Germline V CDR1 and CDR2: SGHVS, FQNEAQ. The CDR3 DNA follows: TGTGCCAGCAGCTTCACTAGCGGGGGGCCAATCCAAGAGACCCAGTACTTC. Translation gives CASSFTSGGPIQETQYF. The full variable domain, with the rest looked up from reference TRBV7-8 and TRBJ2-5, is GAGVSQSPRYKVAKRGQDVALRCDPISGHVSLFWYQQALGQGPEFLTYFQNEAQLDKSGLPSDRFFAERPEGSVSTLKIQRTQQEDSAVYLCASSFTSGGPIQETQYFGPGTRLLVL.

This clonotype was counted a few times. The V call is TRBV28, the J call TRBJ2-3, with D hard to call. The V end was cut by 6 bases, the J end by 4 bases, with 11 bases between. Germline assignment: CDR1 MDHEN and CDR2 SYDVKM. The CDR3 has 13 amino acids. In DNA, the CDR3 is TGTGCCAGCAGATCGGCGGCCGCAGATACGCAGTATTTT. Protein: CASRSAAADTQYF.

This clonotype was seen ten or more times. This chain joins TRBV6-6 and TRBJ2-3; 8 positions match TRBD1. The CDR3 contains 18 residues. Looked up from germline, CDR1 is MNHNY and CDR2 is SVGAGI (reference sequence). The V segment lost 4 bases and the J segment 0 bases; nucleotides outside the gene matches: 12. The CDR3 nucleotides read TGTGCCAGCAGTTCGGGACAGGTGACGGCCGGGAGCACAGATACGCAGTATTTT. This gives the protein CASSSGQVTAGSTDTQYF.

This clonotype was recorded many times. The chain employs TRBV2 and TRBJ2-2; 8 nucleotides agree with TRBD1. CDR1 SNHLY and CDR2 FYNNEI come from the germline V gene. The CDR3 has 12 residues. V shed 11 bases and J 7 bases; nucleotides not matched to a gene: 6. Here the CDR3 DNA reads TGTGCCGGTCACAGGGGGTACGGGGAGCTGTTTTTT. Translating gives CAGHRGYGELFF.

Ten or more counts support this clonotype. This chain joins TRBV27 and TRBJ2-7; 8 nucleotides align to TRBD1. The germline V gene encodes CDR1 MNHEY and CDR2 SMNVEV (reference sequence). The CDR3 has 15 residues. With 4 bases clipped from V and 6 bases from J, the junction kept 11 bases outside the gene matches. The CDR3 is CASSYDRGWFREQYF. The CDR3 DNA is TGTGCCAGCAGTTATGACAGGGGATGGTTTCGCGAGCAGTACTTC.

This clonotype has just a few counts. The V and J genes are TRBV10-3 and TRBJ1-1; 8 nucleotides align to TRBD1. The germline CDR1 and CDR2 sequences are ENHRY and SYGVKD. J gave up 1 base and V 9 bases, and 1 base lay outside the gene matches. The CDR3 consists of 12 residues. Here the CDR3 reads CAIGTGNTEAFF. The CDR3 DNA reads as TGTGCCATTGGGACAGGGAACACTGAAGCTTTCTTT.

This clonotype has ten or more counts. The V gene is TRBV5-1, the J gene TRBJ2-2; 10 bases agree with TRBD1. Per the germline V gene, CDR1 is SGHRS and CDR2 is YFSETQ. This CDR3 is 17 amino acids long. V trimming: 4 bases; J trimming: 7 bases; junction bases outside the gene matches: 13. DNA of the CDR3: TGCGCCAGCAGCCTAATAAGCCCGGGACAGGGGCACGGGGAGCTGTTTTTT. Translation gives CASSLISPGQGHGELFF.

This sequence joins TRBV7-9 and TRBJ1-5; D is ambiguous. CDR1 is SEHNR and CDR2 is FQNEAQ in the germline V gene (reference sequence). Deletions cut 3 bases from V and 0 bases from J, with 9 bases between. CDR3 length: 15 amino acids. The CDR3 coding sequence is TGTGCCAGCAGCTTGGAAGGCTATAGCAATCAGCCCCAGCATTTT. Protein product: CASSLEGYSNQPQHF.

This clonotype appeared many times. The CDR3 nucleotides are TGCAGTGGGGTCTGGGGACAGATCTACGAGCAGTACTTC. It translates to CSGVWGQIYEQYF. The V gene is TRBV20-1, the J gene TRBJ2-7; 7 positions agree with TRBD1. This CDR3 contains 13 residues. Germline loops: CDR1 DFQATT, CDR2 SNEGSKA (reference sequence). V gave up 7 bases and J gave up 3 bases; unmatched junction bases: 9.

There are many counts of this clonotype. This chain uses TRBV19 with TRBJ2-2; 8 positions match TRBD2. The V gene end was trimmed by 7 bases and the J gene end by 3 bases; junction bases not matched to a gene: 1. Germline loops: CDR1 LNHDA, CDR2 SQIVND (reference sequence). This CDR3 is built from 13 residues. The CDR3 is CASNGRDTGELFF. The CDR3 DNA follows: TGTGCCAGTAACGGGAGGGACACCGGGGAGCTGTTTTTT.

The chain is built from TRBV7-2 and TRBJ1-2; D possibly corresponds to TRBD1 (6 bases). The CDR3 has 14 residues. Germline V CDR1 and CDR2: SGHTA, FQGNSA. Trimming stripped 6 bases from V and 6 bases from J, with 17 bases between. The CDR3 nucleotides read TGTGCCAGCAGGGCTTACAGGGTTATTAATGGCTACACCTTC. It yields the protein CASRAYRVINGYTF.

The chain carries TRBV20-1 and TRBJ1-5; D might be TRBD1 (5 bases). With 7 bases removed from V and 1 base from J, the gap between germline ends came to 8 bases. The germline V gene encodes CDR1 DFQATT and CDR2 SNEGSKA (reference sequence). The CDR3 contains 12 residues. The CDR3 loop is CSVRDSNQPQHF. The CDR3 DNA reads as TGCAGTGTTCGGGACAGCAATCAGCCCCAGCATTTT.

The rearrangement links TRBV5-5 to TRBJ2-3; D is possibly TRBD2 (7 bases). The CDR3 has 13 residues. The V gene lost 3 bases and the J gene lost 6 bases, with 11 bases spanning the gap. Germline V CDR1 and CDR2: SGHKS, YYEKEE (reference sequence). Written as DNA, the CDR3 is TGTGCCAGCAGCTCTCGGGGGGCGGATACGCAGTATTTT. Residues: CASSSRGADTQYF. Looking up the rest from reference TRBV5-5 and TRBJ2-3 gives the full variable domain: DAGVTQSPTHLIKTRGQQVTLRCSPISGHKSVSWYQQVLGQGPQFIFQYYEKEERGRGNFPDRFSARQFPNYSSELNVNALLLGDSALYLCASSSRGADTQYFGPGTRLTVL.

This clonotype was seen ten or more times. The chain recombines TRBV10-3 with TRBJ2-1; 10 nucleotides match TRBD2. Trimming at V came to 4 bases and at J to 6 bases, leaving 9 bases not matched to a gene. Germline CDR1 ENHRY, CDR2 SYGVKD. The length of the CDR3 is 16 residues. Written as DNA, the CDR3 is TGTGCCATCAGTGGTCTAGCGGGGGTCTCTAGCAATGAGCAGTTCTTC. This translates into CAISGLAGVSSNEQFF.

This clonotype was seen repeatedly, ten times or more. The CDR3 DNA reads as TGTGCCAGCAGCAGCACAGATACGCAGTATTTT. This translates into CASSSTDTQYF. The V gene is TRBV11-2, the J gene TRBJ2-3, with unresolved D. Germline V gene lookup returns CDR1 SGHAT and CDR2 FQNNGV. The CDR3 spans 11 residues. Deletions cut 5 bases from V and 0 bases from J, with 0 bases between.